This T cell receptor (beta chain) originates from a study of identical twins. MiXCR was run by TCRdb on the 5' RACE reads, yielding one entry per CDR3 protein. The sample lists 1,800,000 or so distinct CDR3 sequences; around 29% were seen once. Germline CDR1 and CDR2: SEHNR and FQNEAQ (reference sequence). The CDR3 is 14 amino acids. V gave up 2 bases and J gave up 5 bases; unmatched junction bases: 2. The V and J genes are TRBV7-9 and TRBJ2-2, with 7 nucleotides matching TRBD2. The sample consisted of cord blood. This sequence originates from a newborn girl in good health. Written as DNA, the CDR3 is TGTGCCAGCAGCTTACAAGCGGGGACCGGGGAGCTGTTTTTT. This codes for CASSLQAGTGELFF.